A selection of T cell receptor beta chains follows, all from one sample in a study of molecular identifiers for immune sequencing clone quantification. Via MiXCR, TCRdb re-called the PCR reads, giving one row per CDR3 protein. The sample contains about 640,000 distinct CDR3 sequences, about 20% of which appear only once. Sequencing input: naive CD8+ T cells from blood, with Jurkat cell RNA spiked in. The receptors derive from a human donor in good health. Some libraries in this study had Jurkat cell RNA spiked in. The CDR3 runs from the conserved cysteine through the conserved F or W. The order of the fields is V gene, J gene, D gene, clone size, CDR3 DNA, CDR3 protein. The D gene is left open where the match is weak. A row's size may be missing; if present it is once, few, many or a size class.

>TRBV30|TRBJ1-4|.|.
TGTGCCTGGACCCACGGGCAGGGAAATGAAAAACTGTTTTTT
CAWTHGQGNEKLFF
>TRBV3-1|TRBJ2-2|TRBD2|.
TGTGCCAGCAGCCAGACTAGCGGGGGATTCGCGAACACCGGGGAGCTGTTTTTT
CASSQTSGGFANTGELFF
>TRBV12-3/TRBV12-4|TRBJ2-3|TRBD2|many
TGTGCCAGCAGTTGGGTAGCGGGGGGACCGGGAGATACGCAGTATTTT
CASSWVAGGPGDTQYF
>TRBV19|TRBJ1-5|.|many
TGTGCCAGTAGTTGGGGAAGGGGCGTAAGCAATCAGCCCCAGCATTTT
CASSWGRGVSNQPQHF
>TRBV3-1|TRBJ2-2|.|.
TGTGCCAGCAGCCTCGGGAGCACCGGGGAGCTGGTTTTT
CASSLGSTGELVF
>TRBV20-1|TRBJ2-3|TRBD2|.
TGCAGTGCTAAACCTCCTAGACTAGCGGGAACAGATACGCAGTATTTT
CSAKPPRLAGTDTQYF
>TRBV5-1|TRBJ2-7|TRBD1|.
TGCGCCAGCAGCCCCCAGTACGGGACAGGGGGCTCCTACGAGCAGTACTTC
CASSPQYGTGGSYEQYF
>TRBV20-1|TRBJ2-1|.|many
TGCAGTGCTAGAGTGGCAGGGTCGATCGATGAGCAGTTCTTC
CSARVAGSIDEQFF
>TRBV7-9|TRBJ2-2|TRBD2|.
TGTGCCAACAGCCGCGAAGCGGGGTTGGACACCGGGGAGCTGTTTTTT
CANSREAGLDTGELFF
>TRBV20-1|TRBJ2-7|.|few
TGCAGTGCTAGCCAAGGGGCAGCCTACGAGCAGTACTTC
CSASQGAAYEQYF
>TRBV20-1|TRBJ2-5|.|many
TGCAGTGCTGGAATTCGACAGGCTCTGTACCAAGAGACCCAGTACTTC
CSAGIRQALYQETQYF
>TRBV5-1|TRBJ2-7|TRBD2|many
TGCGCCAGCAGCCCAAGCGGGGCAAACTACGAGCAGTACTTC
CASSPSGANYEQYF
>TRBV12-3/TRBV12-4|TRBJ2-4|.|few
TGTGCCAGCAGTTTACCGGGACTTGGGAACATTCAGTACTTC
CASSLPGLGNIQYF
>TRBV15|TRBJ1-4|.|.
TGTGCCACCAGCAGAGGATATGGTGCAACTAATGAAAAACTGTTTTTT
CATSRGYGATNEKLFF
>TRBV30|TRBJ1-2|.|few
TGTGCCTGGGGCACCCTTGGCTATGGCTACACCTTC
CAWGTLGYGYTF
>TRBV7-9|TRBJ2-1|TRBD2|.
TGTGCCAGCAGCCTGACTAGCGGGGGTGAGCAGTTCTTC
CASSLTSGGEQFF
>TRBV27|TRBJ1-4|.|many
TGTGCCAGCACGCAAAACCTTGGTGAAAAACTGTTTTTT
CASTQNLGEKLFF
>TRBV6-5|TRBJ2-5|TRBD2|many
TGTGCCAGCAGGGGGACTAGCGGCCAAGAGACCCAGTACTTC
CASRGTSGQETQYF
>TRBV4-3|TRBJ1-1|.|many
TGCGCCAGCAGCCAAGAATCGAGCTCGAACACTGAAGCTTTCTTT
CASSQESSSNTEAFF
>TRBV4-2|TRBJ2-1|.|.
TGTGCCAGCAGCCAAGCTCAAGCCGGGGAGCAGTTCTTC
CASSQAQAGEQFF
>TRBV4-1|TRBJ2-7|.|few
TGCGCCAGCAGCCAAGATGGGCAGCCCGACGTCTACGAGCAGTACTTC
CASSQDGQPDVYEQYF
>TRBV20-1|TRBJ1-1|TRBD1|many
TGCAGTGCTCTGGGCCTTCAGGGGGCGAGCACTGAAGCTTTCTTT
CSALGLQGASTEAFF
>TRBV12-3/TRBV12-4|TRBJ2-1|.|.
TGTGCCAGCATCTGGAGCCAGTCCTACAATGAGCAGTTCTTC
CASIWSQSYNEQFF